The rows below give T cell receptor beta chains drawn from one sample of a study of CD8+ T cells in alopecia areata. Data came from immunoSEQ multiplex PCR; TCRdb stores just in-frame clones and leaves some out. This sample has about 220,000 clones, with about 57% found just once. Specimen: CD4+ T cells sorted from blood, collected at week 4, from a patient treated with tofacitinib. The receptors come from a human donor with alopecia areata. Both conserved end residues are part of each CDR3. D genes are given only for firm matches. Clone size is stated in some rows and not others, as once, few, many or a class when expanded.

>-|TRBJ2-4|16|TRBV2|TRBD2
TGTGCCAGCAGTGGTACTAGCGGGGGGGCCAAAAACATTCAGTACTTC
CASSGTSGGAKNIQYF
>-|TRBJ2-5|16|TRBV5-1|TRBD1
TGCGCCAGCAGCTTTATCCCGGGACAGGGACAAGAGACCCAGTACTTC
CASSFIPGQGQETQYF
>few|TRBJ1-1|15|TRBV7-2|-
TGTGCCAGCAGCTTAGATTTCAGCAGGAACACTGAAGCTTTCTTT
CASSLDFSRNTEAFF
>-|TRBJ2-3|16|TRBV5-4|-
TGTGCCAGCTCGGGATCTACCGTAAGATCCACAGATACGCAGTATTTT
CASSGSTVRSTDTQYF
>-|TRBJ1-1|10|TRBV30|-
TGTGCCTGCAGGAACACTGAAGCTTTCTTT
CACRNTEAFF
>-|TRBJ2-7|12|TRBV7-2|-
TGTGCCAGCAGCGCAGACCGTTACGAGCAGTACTTC
CASSADRYEQYF
>-|TRBJ2-4|15|TRBV7-8|-
TGTGCCAGCAGTAGGGGGTGGGAAGCCAAAAACATTCAGTACTTC
CASSRGWEAKNIQYF
>-|TRBJ2-5|15|TRBV5-1|TRBD1
TGCGCCAGCAGCCCCGGGTCAGGGGGCGAAGAGACCCAGTACTTC
CASSPGSGGEETQYF
>-|TRBJ1-4|15|TRBV15|TRBD1
TGTGCCACCAGCAGAGTGGCAGGGGGCTATGAAAAACTGTTTTTT
CATSRVAGGYEKLFF
>-|TRBJ1-1|14|TRBV11-3|TRBD1
TGTGCCAGCAGTCGGGACAGCGAGAACACTGAAGCTTTCTTT
CASSRDSENTEAFF
>many|TRBJ1-5|13|TRBV10-2|-
TGCGCCAGCAGTGAGGCAGGGAATCAGCCCCAGCATTTT
CASSEAGNQPQHF
>-|TRBJ1-5|14|TRBV5-6|-
TGTGCCAGCAGATCTAGAGCTGGCAATCAGCCCCAGCATTTT
CASRSRAGNQPQHF
>-|TRBJ1-1|13|TRBV29-1|-
TGCAGCGTTGAAAGAGTTGGTTCACCTGAAGCTTTCTTT
CSVERVGSPEAFF
>-|TRBJ1-1|16|TRBV7-2|-
TGTGCCAGCAGCTCTCAGGACCCTAGTACGGACACTGAAGCTTTCTTT
CASSSQDPSTDTEAFF
>-|TRBJ2-7|15|TRBV2|TRBD2
TGTGCCAGCAGGGAATCTAGCGGGGTCGCTCACGAGCAGTACTTC
CASRESSGVAHEQYF
>few|TRBJ2-1|16|TRBV19|-
TGTGCCAGTAGGGACCGCGGGGGCGCTCGGGGCAATGAGCAGTTCTTC
CASRDRGGARGNEQFF
>-|TRBJ1-1|15|TRBV11-3|-
TGTGCCAGCAGCCCCGGGCAGGGGTTGAGCACTGAAGCTTTCTTT
CASSPGQGLSTEAFF
>few|TRBJ2-5|13|TRBV5-1|-
TGCGCCAGCAGCTTGGGAACGGGTGAGACCCAGTACTTC
CASSLGTGETQYF
>once|TRBJ2-3|13|TRBV9|-
TGTGCCAGCAGCCCCCAAAACAGAGATACGCAGTATTTT
CASSPQNRDTQYF
>-|TRBJ2-7|16|TRBV29-1|-
TGCAGCGTTGTCCGTAGGGTGTCCCCCAGCTCCTACGAGCAGTACTTC
CSVVRRVSPSSYEQYF